One and the same sample provided the 32 T cell receptor beta chains below, sequenced in a study of shared T cell receptors in the human thymus. The table came from immunoSEQ multiplex PCR; TCRdb's copy has only in-frame clones and leaves some out. The sample lists 450,000 to 650,000 clones; 75% to 80% were seen once. Separately, the same data were catalogued under a study of human thymus T cells.

The sample comprised thymocytes. The receptors originated from a boy under two years old with a congenital heart defect.

This clone showed up just a few times. The V call is TRBV4-3, the J call TRBJ2-7; 7 bases align to TRBD1. CDR1 and CDR2 from the germline V gene are LGHNA and YSLEER. V was clipped by 2 bases and J by 4 bases; unmatched bases: 11. This CDR3 contains 16 residues. The CDR3 region is CASSQLQGSKKYEQYF. The CDR3 DNA is TGCGCCAGCAGCCAATTACAGGGGTCAAAGAAATACGAGCAGTACTTC.

The chain's CDR3 is CASSLRGTTSGSVTQYF. The CDR3 nucleotides are TGTGCCAGCAGCTTAAGAGGGACGACTAGCGGGAGCGTGACCCAGTACTTC. V gene TRBV7-2 combines with J gene TRBJ2-5; the match to TRBD2 covers 12 bases. With 2 bases clipped from V and 7 bases from J, the junction kept 11 bases outside the gene matches. CDR3 length: 17 residues. Germline V gene sequence: CDR1 SGHTA, CDR2 FQGNSA.

In this sample, this clone turned up a few times. J is TRBJ1-2 and V is TRBV27; TRBD1 might be the D (5 bases). This CDR3 comprises 13 residues. Germline-derived CDR1 and CDR2 are MNHEY and SMNVEV (reference sequence). V lost 3 bases to trimming and J lost 6 bases, with 11 bases between them. CDR3 sequence: CASSLDQGDGYTF. CDR3 nucleotides: TGTGCCAGCAGTTTGGACCAAGGGGATGGCTACACCTTC.

The CDR3 reads CASSSARVGPNEQFF. The CDR3 nucleotides read TGTGCCAGCAGCTCGGCGAGGGTGGGCCCCAATGAGCAGTTCTTC. This chain connects TRBV5-6 to TRBJ2-1; the D gene is possibly TRBD2 (5 bases). Trimming cost V 3 bases and J 6 bases, with 16 bases left between them. Germline V gives CDR1 SGHDT, CDR2 YYEEEE. The CDR3 spans 15 residues.

The chain has TRBV29-1 and TRBJ2-3, with a possible D match to TRBD2 (5 bases). The V end lost 8 bases, the J end lost 0 bases, and 12 bases lay between the germline ends. Germline lookup yields CDR1 SQVTM and CDR2 ANQGSEA. The CDR3 has 13 amino acids. This CDR3 is CSMTILSTDTQYF. The CDR3 nucleotides are TGCAGCATGACTATCCTTAGCACAGATACGCAGTATTTT.

This clone was found a few times. J is TRBJ2-3 and V is TRBV14; unclear D gene. The germline V gene has CDR1 SGHDN and CDR2 FVKESK. Deletions cut 2 bases from V and 8 bases from J, with 14 bases between. This CDR3 spans 14 amino acids. CDR3 loop: CASSQSLDTGTQYF. The CDR3 DNA follows: TGTGCCAGCAGCCAATCTCTGGATACGGGTACGCAGTATTTT. Full variable domain (rest looked up from reference TRBV14 and TRBJ2-3): EAGVTQFPSHSVIEKGQTVTLRCDPISGHDNLYWYRRVMGKEIKFLLHFVKESKQDESGMPNNRFLAERTGGTYSTLKVQPAELEDSGVYFCASSQSLDTGTQYFGPGTRLTVL.

J is TRBJ2-7 and V is TRBV30; 12 bases line up with TRBD2. The ends lost 0 bases at V and 5 bases at J; junction bases unmatched: 11. This CDR3 is 17 amino acids long. Germline CDR1 GTSNPN, CDR2 SVGIG (reference sequence). The CDR3 sequence: CAWSVRASSGRANEQYF. CDR3 DNA sequence: TGTGCCTGGAGTGTACGGGCGTCTAGCGGGAGGGCTAACGAGCAGTACTTC. The whole variable domain, remainder taken from reference TRBV30 and TRBJ2-7, is SQTIHQWPATLVQPVGSPLSLECTVEGTSNPNLYWYRQAAGRGLQLLFYSVGIGQISSEVPQNLSASRPQDRQFILSSKKLLLSDSGFYLCAWSVRASSGRANEQYFGPGTRLTVT.

The chain couples TRBV7-2 to TRBJ2-1; the D is unclear. Germline V gene lookup returns CDR1 SGHTA and CDR2 FQGNSA. The CDR3 is 15 residues long. The V end lost 5 bases, the J end lost 4 bases, and 15 bases lay between the germline ends. The CDR3 spells CASSPGPAPYNEQFF. The CDR3 coding sequence is TGTGCCAGCAGCCCCGGTCCCGCACCATACAATGAGCAGTTCTTC.

The rearrangement links TRBV4-3 to TRBJ2-3; TRBD2 agrees at 8 bases. The CDR3 extends over 17 amino acids. Germline lookup yields CDR1 LGHNA and CDR2 YSLEER. With V trimmed by 0 bases and J by 4 bases, 9 bases remained unmatched. The CDR3 here is CASSQDLSGGRSDTQYF. CDR3 DNA sequence: TGCGCCAGCAGCCAAGATCTTTCGGGAGGGCGGTCAGATACGCAGTATTTT.

This clone has just a few counts. The rearrangement uses TRBV18 and TRBJ2-7; tentative D call: TRBD2 (5 bases). Germline CDR1 and CDR2: KGHSH and LQKENI. The CDR3 sequence is 15 residues long. Trimming shortened V by 4 bases and J by 0 bases, and 13 bases separated the two germline ends. CDR3: CASSLRGQSSYEQYF. The CDR3 DNA is TGTGCCAGCTCACTACGAGGGCAATCCTCCTACGAGCAGTACTTC.

This chain uses TRBV6-5 with TRBJ2-7; the D is unclear. Trimming shortened V by 6 bases and J by 2 bases, and 14 bases separated the two germline ends. The CDR3 runs to 14 residues. Germline loops: CDR1 MNHEY, CDR2 SVGAGI. The CDR3 DNA follows: TGTGCCAGCAGATCCCCCCGTGGCACCTACGAGCAGTACTTC. Protein product: CASRSPRGTYEQYF.

The chain carries TRBV4-1 and TRBJ2-7; D is perhaps TRBD1 (6 bases). The germline V gene encodes CDR1 MGHRA and CDR2 YSYEKL. The CDR3 is 15 residues long. V lost 3 bases and J 3 bases, leaving 15 bases between the germline ends. As DNA, the CDR3 is TGCGCCAGCAGCCAGGGCCAGGGGAGTCACTACGAGCAGTACTTC. It yields the protein CASSQGQGSHYEQYF.

The CDR3 is CASSYSTRTVSYEQYF. For the CDR3, the DNA is TGTGCCAGCAGTTACTCGACCCGGACAGTTTCCTACGAGCAGTACTTC. The rearrangement joins TRBV6-6 to TRBJ2-7; D is perhaps TRBD1 (6 bases). Germline CDR1 reads MNHNY; CDR2 reads SVGAGI (reference sequence). V was trimmed by 0 bases and J by 1 base, leaving 13 bases between them. CDR3 length: 16 residues.

The chain carries TRBV30 and TRBJ2-7, with TRBD2 matching 9 bases. Germline V gene data show CDR1 as GTSNPN and CDR2 as SVGIG (reference sequence). This CDR3 comprises 16 residues. J lost 2 bases, V lost 3 bases, and 11 bases had no gene match. CDR3 bases: TGTGCCTGGAGGCAATACAGCGGGAGGAAACCCTACGAGCAGTACTTC. It yields the protein CAWRQYSGRKPYEQYF.

This chain links TRBV5-4 with TRBJ2-1, with TRBD2 matching 10 bases. Unmatched junction bases numbered 9, after V lost 0 bases and J lost 3 bases. CDR1 and CDR2 (germline): SGHNT, YYREEE (reference sequence). The CDR3 is made up of 18 amino acids. The CDR3 region is CASSLATCTSGNYNEQFF. The CDR3 DNA reads as TGTGCCAGCAGCTTGGCAACCTGCACTAGCGGGAACTACAATGAGCAGTTCTTC. Drawing the rest from reference TRBV5-4 and TRBJ2-1, the complete variable domain is ETGVTQSPTHLIKTRGQQVTLRCSSQSGHNTVSWYQQALGQGPQFIFQYYREEENGRGNFPPRFSGLQFPNYSSELNVNALELDDSALYLCASSLATCTSGNYNEQFFGPGTRLTVL.

The CDR3 here is CASSRTSLDEQFF. In DNA form, the CDR3 reads TGTGCCAGCAGCAGGACTAGCTTGGATGAGCAGTTCTTC. The rearrangement uses TRBV11-2 and TRBJ2-1, with 8 positions matching TRBD2. This CDR3 spans 13 amino acids. The germline V gene encodes CDR1 SGHAT and CDR2 FQNNGV. The V gene end was trimmed by 5 bases and the J gene end by 8 bases; junction bases not matched to a gene: 5.

The chain is built from TRBV5-1 and TRBJ2-7; the D gene is possibly TRBD2 (5 bases). The CDR3 runs to 14 residues. Germline V CDR1 and CDR2: SGHRS, YFSETQ. Between the trimmed V and J ends, which lost 0 bases and 2 bases, there was a span of 9 bases. The CDR3 loop reads CASSLDGMAYEQYF. Here the CDR3 DNA reads TGCGCCAGCAGCTTGGACGGGATGGCCTACGAGCAGTACTTC. Variable domain in full (rest from reference TRBV5-1 and TRBJ2-7): KAGVTQTPRYLIKTRGQQVTLSCSPISGHRSVSWYQQTPGQGLQFLFEYFSETQRNKGNFPGRFSGRQFSNSRSEMNVSTLELGDSALYLCASSLDGMAYEQYFGPGTRLTVT.

The chain couples TRBV4-2 to TRBJ2-3; 11 nucleotides line up with TRBD2. Germline V gene lookup returns CDR1 LGHNA and CDR2 YNFKEQ. The length of the CDR3 is 15 residues. V gave up 1 base and J gave up 3 bases; unmatched junction bases: 0. The CDR3 region is CASSQASGGTDTQYF. The DNA for the CDR3 is TGTGCCAGCAGCCAAGCTAGCGGGGGGACAGATACGCAGTATTTT.

The rearrangement links TRBV7-6 to TRBJ2-7, with a tentative D call TRBD2 (6 bases). This CDR3 spans 14 amino acids. V gave up 5 bases and J gave up 1 base, with 12 bases separating them. The germline CDR1 and CDR2 sequences are SGHVS and FNYEAQ. CDR3 in amino acids: CASSANAGSYEQYF. The CDR3 nucleotides are TGTGCCAGCAGCGCCAACGCGGGATCCTACGAGCAGTACTTC.

The chain combines TRBV5-1 with TRBJ2-7, with TRBD2 matching over 7 bases. The CDR3 has 15 residues. Germline V CDR1 and CDR2: SGHRS, YFSETQ. With 4 bases clipped from V and 5 bases from J, the junction kept 12 bases outside the gene matches. The CDR3 DNA sequence: TGCGCCAGCAGCGTTGGGGTCGGGAGGCTTAACGAGCAGTACTTC. It is translated as CASSVGVGRLNEQYF.

CDR3 sequence: CASSLAMGRPTSSYEQYF. The CDR3 DNA is TGTGCCAGCAGCTTGGCGATGGGCCGCCCCACCAGCTCCTACGAGCAGTACTTC. J is TRBJ2-7 and V is TRBV5-8; D gene ambiguous. Trimming took off 0 bases at V and 0 bases at J, with 19 bases between the two ends. The CDR3 runs 18 residues. CDR1 and CDR2 (germline): SGHTS, YDEGEE.

The rearrangement links TRBV29-1 to TRBJ1-1; 8 bases fit TRBD1. Unmatched junction bases numbered 13, after V lost 0 bases and J lost 4 bases. The CDR3 extends over 17 amino acids. CDR1 and CDR2 (germline): SQVTM, ANQGSEA. The CDR3 region is CSVEDEAAGGGITEAFF. The CDR3 region has the DNA TGCAGCGTTGAAGATGAAGCCGCAGGGGGCGGGATCACTGAAGCTTTCTTT.

Note on this clone: The identical CDR3 is also encoded by other nucleotide sequences in the sample. The chain carries TRBV6-5 and TRBJ2-3, with a possible D match to TRBD2 (6 bases). The ends were cut back, 6 bases at V and 3 bases at J, with 7 bases in the middle. CDR3 length: 12 residues. Looked up from germline, CDR1 is MNHEY and CDR2 is SVGAGI. In DNA, the CDR3 is TGTGCCAGCAGCGGGGGTACAGATACGCAGTATTTT. Its translation: CASSGGTDTQYF.

This chain links TRBV6-1 with TRBJ1-5; no clear D. Germline-derived CDR1 and CDR2 are MNHNS and SASEGT. This CDR3 comprises 13 residues. Trimming cost V 8 bases and J 6 bases, with 14 bases left between them. The CDR3 DNA reads as TGTGCCAGCCAGTGGGGAGCAGGTCAGCCCCAGCATTTT. It codes for CASQWGAGQPQHF.

The chain couples TRBV4-3 to TRBJ2-7, with D possibly matching TRBD2 (6 bases). The CDR3 is 16 residues long. Germline V gene data show CDR1 as LGHNA and CDR2 as YSLEER. With 0 bases removed from V and 0 bases from J, the gap between germline ends came to 12 bases. The CDR3 DNA reads TGCGCCAGCAGCCAAGATAGCGGAGGGAGCTCCTACGAGCAGTACTTC. It yields the protein CASSQDSGGSSYEQYF.

This sequence joins TRBV7-8 and TRBJ1-5; 8 bases align to TRBD1. The CDR3 is 15 residues long. J lost 7 bases, V lost 4 bases, and 9 bases had no gene match. Per germline, CDR1 SGHVS and CDR2 FQNEAQ. The CDR3 region has the DNA TGTGCCAGCAGCTCGGAAAGGACAGGGTGCCAGCCCCAGCATTTT. Amino acid sequence: CASSSERTGCQPQHF.

This rearrangement joins TRBV10-1 to TRBJ2-1, with 8 bases aligning to TRBD1. The CDR3 has 15 amino acids. Germline loops: CDR1 WNHNN, CDR2 SYGVQD (reference sequence). V lost 3 bases, J lost 2 bases, and 3 bases stayed unmatched. CDR3 bases: TGCGCCAGCAGTGATAGGACAGGGACCTACAATGAGCAGTTCTTC. It codes for CASSDRTGTYNEQFF.

This chain connects TRBV27 to TRBJ1-1, with TRBD1 identical over 11 bases. The junction had 7 bases not matched to a gene; V was cut back by 6 bases and J by 1 base. Germline lookup yields CDR1 MNHEY and CDR2 SMNVEV (reference sequence). The CDR3 is 16 residues long. CDR3: CASRQRDRGSNTEAFF. CDR3 coding DNA: TGTGCCAGCAGGCAGCGGGACAGGGGGTCGAACACTGAAGCTTTCTTT.

The rearrangement uses TRBV29-1 and TRBJ2-1; D remains ambiguous. The CDR3 length is 17 residues. The V gene lost 4 bases and the J gene lost 8 bases, with 27 bases spanning the gap. Germline CDR1 is SQVTM and CDR2 is ANQGSEA. The CDR3 region has the DNA TGCAGCGTTGGCCGCGACATCCAGGTCTCATGTTTCGATGAGCAGTTCTTC. Translated, it gives CSVGRDIQVSCFDEQFF.

This chain connects TRBV29-1 to TRBJ2-3, with D possibly matching TRBD2 (6 bases). The CDR3 loop spans 14 amino acids. Germline CDR1 is SQVTM and CDR2 is ANQGSEA. V lost 5 bases and J lost 0, with 12 bases in between. DNA for the CDR3: TGCAGCGTTTCAAGCGGGCCGAGCACAGATACGCAGTATTTT. Translating it yields CSVSSGPSTDTQYF.

The chain combines TRBV6-1 with TRBJ1-1, with 7 positions matching TRBD1. The V gene's germline CDR1 is MNHNS and CDR2 SASEGT. This CDR3 comprises 17 residues. V shed 4 bases, J shed 12 bases, and the junction held 23 bases outside the gene matches. The CDR3 loop is CASSARHLGTALEKSFF. The DNA for the CDR3 is TGTGCCAGCAGTGCCAGACACCTGGGGACAGCCCTAGAAAAGTCTTTCTTT.

This rearrangement joins TRBV10-3 to TRBJ2-1, with 9 bases fitting TRBD2. The CDR3 runs 13 residues. Germline-derived CDR1 and CDR2 are ENHRY and SYGVKD. Germline trimming cut 6 bases from V and 4 bases from J; bases unmatched to any gene: 1. In DNA form, the CDR3 reads TGTGCCATCAGGCGGGAGGGGTACAATGAGCAGTTCTTC. This sequence encodes CAIRREGYNEQFF.